This T cell receptor beta chain derives from a study of blood T cell repertoires in COVID-19. Turning to the study itself: Samples taken during acute and convalescent COVID-19 were collected in the United States, Italy and Spain. T cells, B-cell-depleted T cells, or PBMCs supplied cDNA or gDNA.

Germline lookup yields CDR1 SGHAT and CDR2 FQDESV (reference sequence). Between the trimmed V and J ends, which lost 1 base and 8 bases, there was a span of 15 bases. This CDR3 is built from 15 residues. Original methodology: Reference gene primer amplification in the assay estimated nucleated cell counts. Clones were read by immunoSEQ multiplex PCR, and TCRdb kept only the in-frame ones, dropping some. That table gives V, J and clone size, and the DNA gave D and trimming. The sample includes roughly 82,000 clones, more than 75% of them seen just once. The sequence derives from a man aged 55 to 69 with acute or convalescent COVID-19. This chain connects TRBV11-1 to TRBJ2-1; possible D gene TRBD2, 6 bases. Sequenced: peripheral blood. This CDR3 is CASSLGGASGDEQFF. The CDR3 coding sequence is TGTGCCAGCAGCTTAGGCGGGGCCTCCGGGGATGAGCAGTTCTTC.